This T cell receptor beta chain was observed in a study of regulatory T cells in long-lasting Graves disease. Study as a whole: Positive TSH receptor antibodies alongside over 5 years of antithyroid drugs were what marked Graves' disease as persistent.

Turning to this clonotype: One end of the junction is discordant with germline, which a read error may explain.

Time point described: persistent/refractory GD, antithyroid drugs over 5 years with positive TRAb. Extracted RNA from PBMCs served as the source of the TCR library. Patient provenance is recorded as an endocrinology department in Xi'an, China. Germline V gene sequence: CDR1 MDHEN, CDR2 SYDVKM. CDR3 length: 14 residues. Researchers made TCR beta libraries by using iRepertoire HTBI primers and running Arm-PCR on CDR3 regions. Per the original data handling: Gene usage covered approximately 60 TRBV and around 15 TRBJ segments. Each CDR3 protein is one row after TCRdb ran MiXCR on the multiplex PCR reads. The V and J calls, along with clone size, are taken from TCRdb and not from the paper's own processing. The sample lists 600,000 to 800,000 distinct CDR3 sequences, 25% to 30% occurring once.

The gene calls are TRBV28 and TRBJ1-4, with no clear D. The sample in question was peripheral blood mononuclear cells (PBMCs), obtained when the disease was refractory, from a patient treated with antithyroid drugs. The receptor's source is a female donor with Graves disease. The CDR3, as DNA: TGTGCCAGCAGGATTGAGGGAAGTGGTGAAAAACTGGTTTTT. Encoded protein: CASRIEGSGEKLVF.